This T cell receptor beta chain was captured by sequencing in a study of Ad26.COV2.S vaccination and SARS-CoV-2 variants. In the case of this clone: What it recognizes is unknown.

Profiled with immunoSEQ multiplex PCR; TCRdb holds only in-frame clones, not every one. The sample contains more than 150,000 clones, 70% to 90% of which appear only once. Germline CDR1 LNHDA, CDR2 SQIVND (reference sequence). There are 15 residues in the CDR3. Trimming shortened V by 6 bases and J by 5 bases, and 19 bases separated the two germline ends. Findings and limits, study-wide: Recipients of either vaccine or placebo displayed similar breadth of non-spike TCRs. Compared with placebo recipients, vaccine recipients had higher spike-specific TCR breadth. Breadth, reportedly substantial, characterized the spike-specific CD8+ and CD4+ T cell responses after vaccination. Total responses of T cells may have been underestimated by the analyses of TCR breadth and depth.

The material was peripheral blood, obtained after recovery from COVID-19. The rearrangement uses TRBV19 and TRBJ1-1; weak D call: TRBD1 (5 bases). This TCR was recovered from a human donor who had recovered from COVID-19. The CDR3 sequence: CASRPTVGAGTEAFF. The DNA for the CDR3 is TGTGCCAGTAGGCCAACTGTCGGGGCAGGAACTGAAGCTTTCTTT.